Listed here are 28 T cell receptor beta chains from one sample, sequenced in a study of blood T cell repertoires in COVID-19 (dated by TCRdb to 2020 to 2021). The library was prepared using the immunoSEQ multiplex PCR assay. TCRdb took this table from immuneACCESS and kept in-frame rearrangements with V and J called. Such tables lack part of the clones; where checked against another copy, unresolved V genes explain under half of the gap, and the rest is unexplained. Across this sample there are about 71,000 clones, with around 83% seen only once. Of the sample, 6.5% to 7.5% falls within the top ten clones. The specimen sequenced was peripheral blood. These TCRs come from a man aged 30-40 years with COVID-19, enrolled during active disease.

This clone was found a few times. This sequence joins TRBV18 and TRBJ1-5; no reliable D call. V shed 2 bases and J shed 10 bases, with 12 bases lying between them. This CDR3 region has 13 residues. Looked up from germline, CDR1 is KGHSH and CDR2 is LQKENI. CDR3 sequence (DNA): TGTGCCAGCTCACCAACTAGCGATCTACCCCAGCATTTT. It yields the protein CASSPTSDLPQHF.

The chain combines TRBV7-9 with TRBJ2-1, with TRBD2 identical over 10 bases. Per the germline V gene, CDR1 is SEHNR and CDR2 is FQNEAQ (reference sequence). Losses at the gene ends were 4 bases for V and 5 bases for J; bases not matched to a gene: 14. The CDR3 is 18 residues long. CDR3 in amino acids: CASSSPHPGLAVHNEQFF. CDR3 sequence (DNA): TGTGCCAGCAGCTCCCCCCACCCAGGACTAGCGGTCCACAATGAGCAGTTCTTC. The whole variable domain, filled in from reference TRBV7-9 and TRBJ2-1, reads DTGVSQNPRHKITKRGQNVTFRCDPISEHNRLYWYRQTLGQGPEFLTYFQNEAQLEKSRLLSDRFSAERPKGSFSTLEIQRTEQGDSAMYLCASSSPHPGLAVHNEQFFGPGTRLTVL.

This rearrangement joins TRBV24-1 to TRBJ2-3, with a tentative D call TRBD1 (5 bases). Trimming took 9 bases from V and 2 from J, leaving 8 bases between them. The CDR3 totals 12 residues. Germline V gene sequence: CDR1 KGHDR, CDR2 SFDVKD. The CDR3 coding sequence is TGTGCCACCGAGACAGTCACAGATACGCAGTATTTT. Amino acid sequence: CATETVTDTQYF.

The V and J genes are TRBV19 and TRBJ1-5; the D is unclear. Deletions cut 3 bases from V and 1 base from J, with 7 bases between. In germline, CDR1 is LNHDA, CDR2 SQIVND (reference sequence). The CDR3 consists of 14 residues. The CDR3 loop reads CASSIRRSNQPQHF. The CDR3 DNA sequence: TGTGCCAGTAGTATCCGGAGAAGCAATCAGCCCCAGCATTTT.

This sequence joins TRBV5-4 and TRBJ2-5; D not certain. With 4 bases removed from V and 3 bases from J, the gap between germline ends came to 7 bases. Germline values: CDR1 SGHNT, CDR2 YYREEE (reference sequence). The CDR3 runs to 12 residues. The CDR3 region is CASSLEEETQYF. As DNA, the CDR3 is TGTGCCAGCAGCCTAGAGGAAGAGACCCAGTACTTC.

The gene calls are TRBV7-8 and TRBJ1-2; D unresolved. The ends were cut back, 1 base at V and 4 bases at J, with 10 bases in the middle. This CDR3 spans 14 amino acids. The germline gives CDR1 SGHVS, CDR2 FQNEAQ. CDR3 loop: CASSLDPGLYGYTF. CDR3 nucleotide sequence: TGTGCCAGCAGCTTAGATCCAGGCCTCTATGGCTACACCTTC.

This sequence joins TRBV2 and TRBJ1-5; D remains unclear. The CDR3 extends over 15 amino acids. Germline CDR1 SNHLY, CDR2 FYNNEI. V lost 5 bases to trimming and J lost 4 bases, with 15 bases between them. DNA of the CDR3: TGTGCCAGCAGTTCGAGAGGCTCCGATAATCAGCCCCAGCATTTT. It yields the protein CASSSRGSDNQPQHF.

The genes are TRBV5-1 and TRBJ1-6; D unresolved. The CDR3 covers 16 residues. Per the germline V gene, CDR1 is SGHRS and CDR2 is YFSETQ. Trimming shortened V by 0 bases and J by 0 bases, and 7 bases separated the two germline ends. CDR3 nucleotides: TGCGCCAGCAGCTTGGGAGGCAGCTCCTATAATTCACCCCTCCACTTT. It encodes CASSLGGSSYNSPLHF.

This clone has more than one count but fewer than ten. The same CDR3 is also encoded by other DNA sequences in this sample. The chain uses TRBV6-5 and TRBJ1-2; D is unresolved. V was trimmed by 6 bases and J by 3 bases, leaving 14 bases between them. This CDR3 is 14 amino acids long. The germline V gene encodes CDR1 MNHEY and CDR2 SVGAGI. In nucleotides, the CDR3 is TGTGCCAGCAGCCCGGGAGGGAGGCACTATGGCTACACCTTC. Its protein product is CASSPGGRHYGYTF.

The chain uses TRBV28 and TRBJ2-5; tentative D call: TRBD2 (6 bases). Per germline, CDR1 MDHEN and CDR2 SYDVKM. The V and J ends lost 4 bases and 5 bases respectively, with 17 bases between them. CDR3 length: 15 amino acids. The CDR3 is CASSWSTGVGETQYF. CDR3 coding DNA: TGTGCCAGCAGTTGGTCCACGGGAGTCGGGGAGACCCAGTACTTC.

In this sample, this clone turned up a few times. J is TRBJ1-2 and V is TRBV4-3, with 7 positions matching TRBD1. V lost 0 bases to trimming and J lost 4 bases; unmatched junction nucleotides: 5. CDR1 and CDR2 from the germline V gene are LGHNA and YSLEER. This CDR3 region has 15 residues. The CDR3 sequence is CASSQEPTGTYGYTF. As DNA, the CDR3 is TGCGCCAGCAGCCAAGAACCGACAGGGACCTATGGCTACACCTTC.

This chain joins TRBV10-3 and TRBJ1-1; tentative D call: TRBD1 (5 bases). CDR1 is ENHRY and CDR2 is SYGVKD in the germline V gene. Trimming removed 8 bases from V and 1 base from J, with 14 bases in between. CDR3 size: 14 residues. The CDR3 region is CAISDRSGNTEAFF. The CDR3 DNA sequence: TGTGCCATCTCAGACAGAAGTGGGAACACTGAAGCTTTCTTT.

This clone was found a few times. The chain recombines TRBV29-1 with TRBJ2-2, with D tentatively TRBD2 (5 bases). Trimming took off 5 bases at V and 2 bases at J, with 9 bases between the two ends. This CDR3 region has 13 residues. The germline V gene encodes CDR1 SQVTM and CDR2 ANQGSEA. The DNA for the CDR3 is TGCAGCGTTCGAAGCGGTAACACCGGGGAGCTGTTTTTT. It is translated as CSVRSGNTGELFF.

DNA of the CDR3: TGTGCCAGCATCGGAGGGAGGGATAATGAGCAGTTCTTC. Translating gives CASIGGRDNEQFF. The chain links TRBV27 to TRBJ2-1, with 7 nucleotides matching TRBD2. The CDR3 is 13 amino acids. Germline V gene data show CDR1 as MNHEY and CDR2 as SMNVEV (reference sequence). The J segment lost 7 bases and the V segment lost 7 bases, leaving 7 bases of the junction unmatched.

The gene calls are TRBV6-1 and TRBJ2-7, with 7 nucleotides matching TRBD2. The V gene end was trimmed by 3 bases and the J gene end by 7 bases; junction bases not matched to a gene: 18. Per the germline V gene, CDR1 is MNHNS and CDR2 is SASEGT. The CDR3 has 17 residues. CDR3 DNA: TGTGCCAGCAGTGATCAACGAGCGGGGTCCCCCCTGGGGGAGCAGTACTTC. Protein product: CASSDQRAGSPLGEQYF.

The J gene is TRBJ1-2, the V gene TRBV29-1; 9 bases line up with TRBD1. With V trimmed by 7 bases and J by 4 bases, 7 bases remained unmatched. The CDR3 is made up of 13 amino acids. Germline-derived CDR1 and CDR2 are SQVTM and ANQGSEA. The DNA for the CDR3 is TGCAGCGCAAGGACAGGGGAAGGCTATGGCTACACCTTC. It is translated as CSARTGEGYGYTF.

The V and J genes are TRBV10-1 and TRBJ2-6; D is ambiguous. The germline gives CDR1 WNHNN, CDR2 SYGVQD (reference sequence). Trimming pared 2 bases from V and 2 bases from J, leaving 7 bases between. The CDR3 is made up of 15 amino acids. CDR3 loop: CASSEPRTGANVLTF. Here the CDR3 DNA reads TGCGCCAGCAGTGAGCCGAGAACTGGGGCCAACGTCCTGACTTTC.

The V gene is TRBV24-1, the J gene TRBJ2-7, with D tentatively TRBD1 (6 bases). The V gene lost 4 bases and the J gene lost 8 bases, with 14 bases spanning the gap. The CDR3 spans 13 residues. The germline V gene has CDR1 KGHDR and CDR2 SFDVKD. The chain's CDR3 is CATSEASGVKQYF. In DNA form, the CDR3 reads TGTGCCACCAGTGAGGCCTCAGGGGTCAAGCAGTACTTC.

This CDR3 reads CASSRVLNEKLFF. The CDR3 nucleotides read TGTGCCAGCAGCCGGGTGTTGAATGAAAAACTGTTTTTT. This chain joins TRBV12-3 or TRBV12-4 and TRBJ1-4; D remains unclear. The CDR3 is 13 amino acids. With 6 bases removed from V and 5 bases from J, the gap between germline ends came to 10 bases.

The chain uses TRBV7-3 and TRBJ2-7; D not certain. V was pared by 0 bases and J by 0 bases, with 9 bases between. The CDR3 has 15 amino acids. Germline V lookup: CDR1 SGHTA, CDR2 FQGTGA. This CDR3 reads CASSLTGSSSYEQYF. The CDR3 region has the DNA TGTGCCAGCAGCTTAACCGGGTCGAGCTCCTACGAGCAGTACTTC.

The V gene is TRBV7-9, the J gene TRBJ1-1, with unresolved D. V was clipped by 1 base and J by 10 bases, with 10 bases between them. Looked up from germline, CDR1 is SEHNR and CDR2 is FQNEAQ (reference sequence). The CDR3 contains 12 residues. CDR3 nucleotides: TGTGCCAGCAGCTTAGGCTCTCCGGGAGCTTTCTTT. Its translation is CASSLGSPGAFF.

The V gene is TRBV18, the J gene TRBJ2-1, with TRBD2 matching over 8 bases. This CDR3 spans 16 amino acids. The V gene end was trimmed by 2 bases and the J gene end by 4 bases; junction bases not matched to a gene: 7. Germline V lookup: CDR1 KGHSH, CDR2 LQKENI. The CDR3, as DNA: TGTGCCAGCTCACCATATGCGGCTAGCGGGTACAATGAGCAGTTCTTC. Its translation: CASSPYAASGYNEQFF. The full variable domain, with the rest looked up from reference TRBV18 and TRBJ2-1, is NAGVMQNPRHLVRRRGQEARLRCSPMKGHSHVYWYRQLPEEGLKFMVYLQKENIIDESGMPKERFSAEFPKEGPSILRIQQVVRGDSAAYFCASSPYAASGYNEQFFGPGTRLTVL.

In DNA form, the CDR3 reads TGCAGCTCCGACCACCGATCCGGGAGTGAGCAGTTCTTC. Translation gives CSSDHRSGSEQFF. The rearrangement joins TRBV29-1 to TRBJ2-1; a possible D gene is TRBD2 (6 bases). The V end lost 8 bases, the J end lost 9 bases, and 20 bases lay between the germline ends. Per the germline V gene, CDR1 is SQVTM and CDR2 is ANQGSEA. The CDR3 totals 13 residues.

The chain has TRBV2 and TRBJ2-5; 8 bases are a match to TRBD1. The junction had 5 bases not matched to a gene; V was cut back by 6 bases and J by 5 bases. The germline V gene has CDR1 SNHLY and CDR2 FYNNEI. The CDR3 length is 13 residues. The CDR3, as DNA: TGTGCCAGCAGCCTGGACAGGGTCGAGACCCAGTACTTC. It encodes CASSLDRVETQYF.

This clone has a single count. The chain employs TRBV24-1 and TRBJ1-4; D might be TRBD1 (5 bases). Germline loops: CDR1 KGHDR, CDR2 SFDVKD. Trimming cost V 4 bases and J 8 bases, with 19 bases left between them. The CDR3 totals 16 residues. CDR3 region: CATSDSGTWRGEKLFF. CDR3 DNA sequence: TGTGCCACCAGTGACTCCGGAACTTGGCGGGGGGAAAAACTGTTTTTT.

This clone occurred once. The V gene is TRBV5-1, the J gene TRBJ2-2; 14 bases align to TRBD2. CDR3 length: 16 amino acids. Germline CDR1 is SGHRS and CDR2 is YFSETQ. The V segment lost 4 bases and the J segment 6 bases; nucleotides outside the gene matches: 5. The CDR3 loop is CASSGGLAGAAGELFF. CDR3 sequence (DNA): TGCGCCAGCAGCGGGGGACTAGCGGGAGCGGCCGGGGAGCTGTTTTTT.

The chain joins TRBV7-9 to TRBJ2-7; D remains ambiguous. Germline-derived CDR1 and CDR2 are SEHNR and FQNEAQ (reference sequence). Trimming left V 1 base short and J 4 bases short, with 11 bases between. The CDR3 is 14 amino acids. CDR3 sequence (DNA): TGTGCCAGCAGCTTAGATCCCGTCGGTTACGAGCAGTACTTC. It encodes CASSLDPVGYEQYF.

The rearrangement joins TRBV5-1 to TRBJ2-2, with 10 bases aligning to TRBD2. This CDR3 contains 16 residues. Per the germline V gene, CDR1 is SGHRS and CDR2 is YFSETQ. The V segment lost 0 bases and the J segment 4 bases; nucleotides outside the gene matches: 3. CDR3 sequence reads: CASSLDASGSTGELFF. CDR3 bases: TGCGCCAGCAGCTTGGATGCTAGCGGGAGCACCGGGGAGCTGTTTTTT.